This T cell receptor (beta chain) was captured in a study of OX40 agonist ivuxolimab in advanced cancers. General study points: Partial responders treated at 0.1-3.0 mg/kg exhibited clonal expansion among the lowest measured. Among expanded peripheral T cells, antigen specificity went undetermined. In the 0.1 to 3.0 mg/kg range, CD4+ and CD8+ blood T cells had expanded clonally by week 6.

The CDR3 totals 17 residues. Germline lookup yields CDR1 SGHTA and CDR2 FQGTGA. V shed 3 bases and J shed 1 base, with 15 bases lying between them. TCRdb's table, derived via immunoSEQ multiplex PCR, lists solely in-frame clones and lacks some. In the table there are almost 85,000 clones, roughly 87% of which are singletons. Regarding this clone: What it binds is not known.

If patients had autoimmune disease history or systemic immunosuppression, they were excluded. The chain carries TRBV7-3 and TRBJ2-2, with D maybe TRBD2 (5 bases). This clonotype was sampled from an adult with an advanced solid tumor such as melanoma, head and neck, liver or kidney cancer. Sequences were derived from CD4+ or CD8+ T cells sorted from blood, sampled in a trial of the OX40 agonist ivuxolimab. Written as DNA, the CDR3 is TGTGCCAGCAGCTTCGGTGCTTTAGCGATGAACACCGGGGAGCTGTTTTTT. Its translation is CASSFGALAMNTGELFF.